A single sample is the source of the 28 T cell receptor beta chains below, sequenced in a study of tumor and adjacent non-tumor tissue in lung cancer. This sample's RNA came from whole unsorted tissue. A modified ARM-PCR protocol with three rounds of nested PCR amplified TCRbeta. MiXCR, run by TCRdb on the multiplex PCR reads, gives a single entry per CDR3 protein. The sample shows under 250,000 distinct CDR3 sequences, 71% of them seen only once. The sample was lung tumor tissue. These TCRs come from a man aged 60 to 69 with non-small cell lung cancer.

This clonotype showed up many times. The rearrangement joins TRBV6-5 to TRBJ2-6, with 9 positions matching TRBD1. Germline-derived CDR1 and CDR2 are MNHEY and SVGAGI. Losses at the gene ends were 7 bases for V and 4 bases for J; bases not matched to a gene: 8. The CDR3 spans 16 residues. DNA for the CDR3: TGTGCCAGCAATGAACAGGGGGCGGCCGGGGCCAACGTCCTGACTTTC. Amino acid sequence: CASNEQGAAGANVLTF.

The CDR3 here is CASSGPREGTDTQYF. CDR3 nucleotide sequence: TGTGCCAGCAGCGGCCCCCGGGAGGGCACAGATACGCAGTATTTT. This rearrangement joins TRBV6-5 to TRBJ2-3; 7 bases fit TRBD2. Per germline, CDR1 MNHEY and CDR2 SVGAGI. The CDR3 spans 15 residues. V shed 6 bases and J 1 base; nucleotides not matched to a gene: 7.

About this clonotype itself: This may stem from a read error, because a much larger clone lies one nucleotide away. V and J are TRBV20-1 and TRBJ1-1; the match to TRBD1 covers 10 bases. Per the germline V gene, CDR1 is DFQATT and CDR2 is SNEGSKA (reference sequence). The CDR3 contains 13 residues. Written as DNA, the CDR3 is TGCAGTGCTAGTGACAGGGGGCGAACTGAAGCTTTATTT. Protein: CSASDRGRTEALF.

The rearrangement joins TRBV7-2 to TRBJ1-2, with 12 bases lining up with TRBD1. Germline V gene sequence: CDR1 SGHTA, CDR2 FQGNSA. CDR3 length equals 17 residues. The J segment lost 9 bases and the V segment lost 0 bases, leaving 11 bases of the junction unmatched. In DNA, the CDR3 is TGTGCCAGCAGCTTAGCTCCGGGACAGGGGGCGCGGATTCGCTACACCTTC. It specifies CASSLAPGQGARIRYTF.

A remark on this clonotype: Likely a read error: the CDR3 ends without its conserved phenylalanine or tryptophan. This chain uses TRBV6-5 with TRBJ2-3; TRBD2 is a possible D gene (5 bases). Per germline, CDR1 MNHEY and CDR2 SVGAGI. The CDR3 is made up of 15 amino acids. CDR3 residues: CTSRRRITDTDTQYY. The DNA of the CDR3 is TGTACCAGCAGGAGGAGGATTACCGACACAGATACGCAGTATTAT.

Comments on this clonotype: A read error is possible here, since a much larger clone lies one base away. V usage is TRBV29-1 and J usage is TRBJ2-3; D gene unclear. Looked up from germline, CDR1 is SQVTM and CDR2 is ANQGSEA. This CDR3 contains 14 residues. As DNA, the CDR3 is TGCAACGTTGAGGTGGGAACCCGCACAGATACGCAGTATTTT. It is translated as CNVEVGTRTDTQYF.

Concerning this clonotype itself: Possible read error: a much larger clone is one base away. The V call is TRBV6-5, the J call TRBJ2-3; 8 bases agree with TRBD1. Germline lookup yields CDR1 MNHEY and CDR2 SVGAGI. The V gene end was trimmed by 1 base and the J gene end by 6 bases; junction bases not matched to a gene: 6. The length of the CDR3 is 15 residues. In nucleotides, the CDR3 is TGTGCCAGCAGTTACTACCCCAGGGGGCGGGATACGCAGTATTTT. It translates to CASSYYPRGRDTQYF.

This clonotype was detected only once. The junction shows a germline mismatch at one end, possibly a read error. CDR3 residues: CASSYNGFTVTQYF. For the CDR3, the DNA is TGTGCCAGCAGTTACAACGGATTCACAGTTACGCAGTATTTT. The chain links TRBV6-2 or TRBV6-3 to TRBJ2-3; D gene unclear. CDR1 and CDR2 (germline): MNHEY, SVGEGT. The CDR3 covers 14 residues.

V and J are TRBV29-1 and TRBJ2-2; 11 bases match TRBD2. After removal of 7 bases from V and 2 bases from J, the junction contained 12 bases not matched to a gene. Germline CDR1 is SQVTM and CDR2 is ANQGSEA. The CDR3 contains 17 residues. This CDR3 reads CSAVELTSGINTGELFF. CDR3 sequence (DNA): TGCAGCGCCGTGGAGCTGACTAGCGGGATAAACACCGGGGAGCTGTTTTTT.

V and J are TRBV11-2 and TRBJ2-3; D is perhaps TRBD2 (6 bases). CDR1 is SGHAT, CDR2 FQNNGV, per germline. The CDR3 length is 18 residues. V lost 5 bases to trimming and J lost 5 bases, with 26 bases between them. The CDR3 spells CASSASLLVEGLGDTQYF. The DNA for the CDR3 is TGTGCCAGCAGCGCCTCCCTACTAGTGGAGGGGCTTGGAGATACGCAGTATTTT.

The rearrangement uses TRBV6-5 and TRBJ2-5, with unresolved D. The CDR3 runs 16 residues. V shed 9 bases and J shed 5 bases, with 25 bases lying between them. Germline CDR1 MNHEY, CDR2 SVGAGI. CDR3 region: CASSHSWPQVGETQYF. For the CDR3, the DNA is TGTGCCAGTAGTCACTCGTGGCCCCAAGTGGGGGAGACCCAGTACTTC.

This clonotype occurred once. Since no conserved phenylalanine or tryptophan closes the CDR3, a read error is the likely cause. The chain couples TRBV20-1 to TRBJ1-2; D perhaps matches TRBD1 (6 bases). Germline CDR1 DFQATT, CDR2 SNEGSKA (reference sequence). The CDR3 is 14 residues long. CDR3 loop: CSASVSGAIYGYTL. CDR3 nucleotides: TGCAGTGCTAGTGTTTCAGGGGCAATCTATGGTTACACCCTC.

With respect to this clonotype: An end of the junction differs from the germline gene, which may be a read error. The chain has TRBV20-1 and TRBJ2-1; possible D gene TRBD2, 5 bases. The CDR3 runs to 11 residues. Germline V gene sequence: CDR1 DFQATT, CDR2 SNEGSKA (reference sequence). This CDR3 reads CSTSCYNEQFF. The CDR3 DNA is TGCAGTACTAGTTGCTACAATGAGCAGTTCTTC.

CDR3 DNA sequence: TGCGCCAGCAGCTCGGACAACAATGAGCAGTTCTTC. Translation: CASSSDNNEQFF. The genes are TRBV5-1 and TRBJ2-1, with D tentatively TRBD1 (5 bases). Germline V lookup: CDR1 SGHRS, CDR2 YFSETQ. V dropped 3 bases and J dropped 5 bases, with 6 bases sitting between them. This CDR3 comprises 12 residues.

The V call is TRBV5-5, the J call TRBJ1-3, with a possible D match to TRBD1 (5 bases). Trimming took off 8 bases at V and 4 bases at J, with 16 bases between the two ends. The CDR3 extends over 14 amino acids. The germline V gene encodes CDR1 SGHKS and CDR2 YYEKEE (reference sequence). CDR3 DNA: TGTGCCAGTAACCTCACCGGGGACGGAAACACCATATATTTT. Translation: CASNLTGDGNTIYF.

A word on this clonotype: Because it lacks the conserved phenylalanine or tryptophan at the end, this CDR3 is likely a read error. The CDR3 loop is CSASRGSYRYTL. DNA of the CDR3: TGCAGTGCTAGCAGGGGTTCCTATCGCTACACCTTA. This rearrangement joins TRBV20-1 to TRBJ1-2, with D possibly TRBD1 on 6 matching bases. The CDR3 extends over 12 amino acids. Germline V gene sequence: CDR1 DFQATT, CDR2 SNEGSKA (reference sequence).

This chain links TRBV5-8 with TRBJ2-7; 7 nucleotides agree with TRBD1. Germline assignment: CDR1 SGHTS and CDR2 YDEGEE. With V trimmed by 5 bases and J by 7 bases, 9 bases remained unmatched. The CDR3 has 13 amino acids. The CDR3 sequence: CASRRTGVGEQYF. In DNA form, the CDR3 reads TGTGCCAGCAGACGTACAGGGGTAGGGGAGCAGTACTTC. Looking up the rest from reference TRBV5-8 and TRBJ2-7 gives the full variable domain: EAGVTQSPTHLIKTRGQQATLRCSPISGHTSVYWYQQALGLGLQFLLWYDEGEERNRGNFPPRFSGRQFPNYSSELNVNALELEDSALYLCASRRTGVGEQYFGPGTRLTVT.

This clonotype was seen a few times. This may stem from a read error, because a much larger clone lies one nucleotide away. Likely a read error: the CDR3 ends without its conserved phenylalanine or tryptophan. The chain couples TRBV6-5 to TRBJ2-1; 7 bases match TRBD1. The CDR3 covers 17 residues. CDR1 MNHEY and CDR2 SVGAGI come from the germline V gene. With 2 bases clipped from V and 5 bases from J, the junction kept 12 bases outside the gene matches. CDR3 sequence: CASSYTRDSRMHNEQFL. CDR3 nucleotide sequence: TGTGCCAGCAGTTACACTCGGGACAGTCGGATGCACAATGAGCAGTTCTTA.

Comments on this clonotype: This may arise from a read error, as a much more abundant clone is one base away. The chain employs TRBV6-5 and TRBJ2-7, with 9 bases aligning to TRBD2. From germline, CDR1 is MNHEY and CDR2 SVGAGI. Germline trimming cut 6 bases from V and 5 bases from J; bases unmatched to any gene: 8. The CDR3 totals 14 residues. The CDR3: CASRWTSESDEQYF. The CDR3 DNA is TGTGCCAGCAGGTGGACTAGCGAGAGCGACGAGCAGTACTTC.

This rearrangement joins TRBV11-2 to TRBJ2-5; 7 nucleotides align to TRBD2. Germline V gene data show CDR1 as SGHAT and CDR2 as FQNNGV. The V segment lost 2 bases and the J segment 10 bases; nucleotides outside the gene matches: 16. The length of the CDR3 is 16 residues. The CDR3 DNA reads TGTGCCAGCAGCTTAAGTGGCGGGGGTTATTGGGATATCCAGTACTTC. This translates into CASSLSGGGYWDIQYF.

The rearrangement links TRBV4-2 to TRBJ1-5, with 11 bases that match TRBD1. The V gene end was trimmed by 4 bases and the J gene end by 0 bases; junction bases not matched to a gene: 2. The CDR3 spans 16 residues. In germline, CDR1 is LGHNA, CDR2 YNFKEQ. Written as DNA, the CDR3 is TGTGCCAGCAGCCCGGGACAGGGGGGTAGCAATCAGCCCCAGCATTTT. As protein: CASSPGQGGSNQPQHF.

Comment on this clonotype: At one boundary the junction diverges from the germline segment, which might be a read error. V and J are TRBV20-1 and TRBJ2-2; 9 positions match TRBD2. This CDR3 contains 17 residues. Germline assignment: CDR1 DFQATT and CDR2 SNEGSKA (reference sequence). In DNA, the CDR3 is TGCAATGGTAGAGACCAGCGGGAGGCCGCGAACACCGGGGTGCTGTTTTTT. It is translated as CNGRDQREAANTGVLFF.

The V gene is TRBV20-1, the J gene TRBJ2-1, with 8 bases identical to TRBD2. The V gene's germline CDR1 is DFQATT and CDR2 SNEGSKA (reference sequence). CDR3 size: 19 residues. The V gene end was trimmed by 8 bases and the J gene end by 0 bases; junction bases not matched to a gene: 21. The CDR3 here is CSTPSPGLTGGPSYNEQFF. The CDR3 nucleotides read TGCAGTACTCCTTCACCAGGACTAACGGGAGGGCCCTCCTACAATGAGCAGTTCTTC.

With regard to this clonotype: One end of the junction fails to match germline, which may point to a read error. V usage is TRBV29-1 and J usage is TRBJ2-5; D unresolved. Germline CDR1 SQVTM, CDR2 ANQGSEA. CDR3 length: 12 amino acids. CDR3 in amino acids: CSAETRRETQCF. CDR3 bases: TGCAGCGCTGAGACACGGCGTGAGACCCAGTGCTTC.

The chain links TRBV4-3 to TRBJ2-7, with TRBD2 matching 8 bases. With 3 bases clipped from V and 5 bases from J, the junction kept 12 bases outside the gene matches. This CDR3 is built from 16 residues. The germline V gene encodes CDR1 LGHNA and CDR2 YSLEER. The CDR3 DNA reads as TGCGCCAGCAGCCAGGAATCTAGCGGGCGTAGCCACGAGCAGTACTTC. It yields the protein CASSQESSGRSHEQYF.

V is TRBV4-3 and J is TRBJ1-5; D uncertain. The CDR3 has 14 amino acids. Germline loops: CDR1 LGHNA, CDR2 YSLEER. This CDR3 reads CVNSQDPSNQPQHF. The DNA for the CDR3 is TGCGTCAACAGCCAAGATCCGAGCAATCAGCCCCAGCATTTT.

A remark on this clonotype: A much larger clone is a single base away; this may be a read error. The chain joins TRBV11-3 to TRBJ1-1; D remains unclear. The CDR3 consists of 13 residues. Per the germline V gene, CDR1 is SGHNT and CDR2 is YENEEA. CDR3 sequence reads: CASSFGLNTEDFF. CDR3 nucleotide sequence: TGTGCCAGCAGCTTCGGTCTGAACACTGAAGATTTCTTT.

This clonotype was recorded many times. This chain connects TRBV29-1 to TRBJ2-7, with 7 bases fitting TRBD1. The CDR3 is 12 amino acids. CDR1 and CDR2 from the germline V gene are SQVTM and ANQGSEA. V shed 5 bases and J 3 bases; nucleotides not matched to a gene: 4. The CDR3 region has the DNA TGCAGCGTTACCGGGACAGTCTACGAGCAGTACTTC. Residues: CSVTGTVYEQYF.